This T cell receptor beta chain was recorded in a study of blood T cells in healthy people across ages. Study conclusions and caveats: Diversity of TCR beta per million T cells declined in a roughly linear way with age.

In the case of this clonotype: Its antigen is still unknown.

It was with a sample-barcoded 5' primer and a J-beta primer mix that a second PCR of about 6 to 12 cycles was run. TCRdb re-analysed the 5' RACE reads in MiXCR, keeping a single row per CDR3 protein. The table includes around 870,000 distinct CDR3 sequences, 29% detected once. This TCR was sampled from a woman at least 80 years old in good health. The sequenced sample was blood.

In DNA form, the CDR3 reads TGTGCCAGCGGTGAGGGGGCCTATGGCTACACCTTC. Translation gives CASGEGAYGYTF. The chain links TRBV6-2 or TRBV6-3 to TRBJ1-2; 7 nucleotides align to TRBD1. Losses at the gene ends were 8 bases for V and 4 bases for J; bases not matched to a gene: 4. This CDR3 region has 12 residues. CDR1 MNHEY and CDR2 SVGEGT come from the germline V gene.